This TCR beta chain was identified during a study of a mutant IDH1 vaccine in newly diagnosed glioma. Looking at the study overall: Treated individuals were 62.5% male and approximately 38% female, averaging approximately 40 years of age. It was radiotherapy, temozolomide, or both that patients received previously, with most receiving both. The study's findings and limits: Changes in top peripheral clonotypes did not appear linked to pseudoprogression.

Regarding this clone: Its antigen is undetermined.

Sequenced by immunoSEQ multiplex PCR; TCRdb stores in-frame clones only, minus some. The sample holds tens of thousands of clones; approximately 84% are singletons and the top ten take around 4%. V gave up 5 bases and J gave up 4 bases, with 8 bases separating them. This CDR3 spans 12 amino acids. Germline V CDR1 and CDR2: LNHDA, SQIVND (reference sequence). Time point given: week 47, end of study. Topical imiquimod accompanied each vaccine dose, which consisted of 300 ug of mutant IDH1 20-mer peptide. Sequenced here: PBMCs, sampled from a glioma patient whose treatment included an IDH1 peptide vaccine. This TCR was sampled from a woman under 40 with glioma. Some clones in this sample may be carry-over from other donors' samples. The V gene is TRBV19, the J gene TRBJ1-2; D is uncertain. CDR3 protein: CASSFGPYGYTF. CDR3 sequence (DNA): TGTGCCAGTAGTTTCGGGCCCTATGGCTACACCTTC.